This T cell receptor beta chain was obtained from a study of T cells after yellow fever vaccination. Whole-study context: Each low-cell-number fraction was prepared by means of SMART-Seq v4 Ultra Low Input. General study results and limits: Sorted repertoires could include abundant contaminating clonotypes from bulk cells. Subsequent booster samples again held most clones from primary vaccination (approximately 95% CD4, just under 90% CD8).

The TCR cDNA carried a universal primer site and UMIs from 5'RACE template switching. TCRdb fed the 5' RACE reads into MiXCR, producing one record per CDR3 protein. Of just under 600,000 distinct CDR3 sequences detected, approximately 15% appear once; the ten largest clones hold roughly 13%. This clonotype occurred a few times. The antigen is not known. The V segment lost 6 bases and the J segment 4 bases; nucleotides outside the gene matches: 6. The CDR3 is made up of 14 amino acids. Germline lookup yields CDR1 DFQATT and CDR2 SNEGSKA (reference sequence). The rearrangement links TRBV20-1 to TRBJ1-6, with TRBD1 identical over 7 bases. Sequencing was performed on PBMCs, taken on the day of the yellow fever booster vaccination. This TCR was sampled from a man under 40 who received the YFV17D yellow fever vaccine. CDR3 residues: CSAPDRRYNSPLHF. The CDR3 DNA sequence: TGCAGTGCACCGGACAGGAGATATAATTCACCCCTCCACTTT.